The 14 T cell receptor beta chains below were found in one sample sequenced in a study of shared T cell receptors in the human thymus. The protocol was immunoSEQ multiplex PCR, while the TCRdb copy is restricted to in-frame clones and leaves out a portion. The profile shows 600,000 to 900,000 clones, 70% to 90% of them singletons. This sample was also put to use in a study of human thymus T cells.

Sequenced sample: thymocytes. These receptors all come from a girl in the first two years of life with a congenital heart defect.

V gene TRBV6-1 combines with J gene TRBJ2-7; D might be TRBD1 (5 bases). There are 14 residues in the CDR3. Germline V gene data show CDR1 as MNHNS and CDR2 as SASEGT. The V and J ends lost 4 bases and 3 bases respectively, with 13 bases between them. This CDR3 is CASSALTGHYEQYF. CDR3 nucleotide sequence: TGTGCCAGCAGTGCTCTAACAGGCCACTACGAGCAGTACTTC.

The count of this clone is one. The V gene is TRBV5-6, the J gene TRBJ1-1; D call uncertain. Looked up from germline, CDR1 is SGHDT and CDR2 is YYEEEE. The CDR3 runs 15 residues. V lost 3 bases, J lost 6 bases, and 18 bases lay in between. Here the CDR3 reads CASSSGIGPGAEAFF. The CDR3 DNA sequence: TGTGCCAGCAGCTCGGGGATTGGACCCGGCGCTGAAGCTTTCTTT.

V is TRBV9 and J is TRBJ2-2, with 8 bases identical to TRBD1. This CDR3 is built from 16 residues. Germline CDR1 is SGDLS and CDR2 is YYNGEE. With 3 bases clipped from V and 5 bases from J, the junction kept 9 bases outside the gene matches. The CDR3 here is CASSERTGTGTGELFF. The CDR3 DNA sequence: TGTGCCAGCAGCGAAAGGACAGGGACGGGTACCGGGGAGCTGTTTTTT.

The chain joins TRBV18 to TRBJ2-1; 8 nucleotides agree with TRBD1. Germline V gene lookup returns CDR1 KGHSH and CDR2 LQKENI. V was clipped by 3 bases and J by 5 bases; unmatched bases: 6. The CDR3 is 15 residues long. The CDR3 region is CASSPPGGGNNEQFF. The CDR3 DNA reads TGTGCCAGCTCACCCCCAGGGGGCGGAAACAATGAGCAGTTCTTC.

This chain links TRBV15 with TRBJ2-5, with a weak D call TRBD2 (6 bases). Germline V CDR1 and CDR2: LNHNV, YYDKDF (reference sequence). Trimming removed 8 bases from V and 3 bases from J, with 13 bases in between. This CDR3 has 13 amino acids. CDR3: CATGGSGEETQYF. DNA for the CDR3: TGTGCCACCGGTGGATCGGGGGAAGAGACCCAGTACTTC.

This chain joins TRBV6-1 and TRBJ1-4; no firm D call. The germline V and J ends were trimmed by 6 bases and 3 bases, with 11 bases remaining between them. Germline CDR1 is MNHNS and CDR2 is SASEGT. This CDR3 is 14 amino acids long. CDR3: CASRGGRANEKLFF. The CDR3 DNA follows: TGTGCCAGCAGGGGAGGAAGGGCTAATGAAAAACTGTTTTTT.

The rearrangement uses TRBV29-1 and TRBJ1-3, with 7 bases lining up with TRBD1. Germline CDR1 is SQVTM and CDR2 is ANQGSEA. The CDR3 length is 14 residues. Trimming cost V 0 bases and J 14 bases; bases outside gene matches: 13. The CDR3 reads CSVEEGSQGGRLYF. The DNA of the CDR3 is TGCAGCGTTGAAGAGGGTTCGCAGGGGGGACGACTATATTTT.

This rearrangement joins TRBV11-2 to TRBJ2-5; 9 nucleotides agree with TRBD2. With V trimmed by 5 bases and J by 1 base, 8 bases remained unmatched. This CDR3 has 16 amino acids. Germline CDR1 reads SGHAT; CDR2 reads FQNNGV. This CDR3 reads CASSPPAGGLQETQYF. The CDR3 DNA reads as TGTGCCAGCAGCCCCCCAGCGGGGGGCCTCCAAGAGACCCAGTACTTC.

The V gene is TRBV14, the J gene TRBJ1-3; D is unclear. In germline, CDR1 is SGHDN, CDR2 FVKESK. This CDR3 region has 16 residues. Trimming shortened V by 1 base and J by 0 bases, and 10 bases separated the two germline ends. CDR3 in DNA: TGTGCCAGCAGCCAAGTTATCAGCGACTCTGGAAACACCATATATTTT. It translates to CASSQVISDSGNTIYF. Together with reference TRBV14 and TRBJ1-3, the CDR3 gives the full variable domain: EAGVTQFPSHSVIEKGQTVTLRCDPISGHDNLYWYRRVMGKEIKFLLHFVKESKQDESGMPNNRFLAERTGGTYSTLKVQPAELEDSGVYFCASSQVISDSGNTIYFGEGSWLTVV.

This chain links TRBV27 with TRBJ1-2, with unresolved D. CDR3 length: 15 residues. Germline V lookup: CDR1 MNHEY, CDR2 SMNVEV (reference sequence). Trimming removed 1 base at V and 3 bases at J, with 12 bases between. Here the CDR3 reads CASSLFSGHYYGYTF. The CDR3 region has the DNA TGTGCCAGCAGTTTATTCAGTGGGCACTACTATGGCTACACCTTC.

The V and J genes are TRBV11-2 and TRBJ2-5; the match to TRBD1 covers 8 bases. This CDR3 spans 16 amino acids. V was pared by 5 bases and J by 5 bases, with 13 bases of the junction left unmatched. CDR1 is SGHAT and CDR2 is FQNNGV in the germline V gene. The DNA for the CDR3 is TGTGCCAGCAGCGACGGACAGGGAAGGCTCGTCGAGACCCAGTACTTC. This gives the protein CASSDGQGRLVETQYF. Based on the CDR3 plus reference TRBV11-2 and TRBJ2-5, the full variable domain is EAGVAQSPRYKIIEKRQSVAFWCNPISGHATLYWYQQILGQGPKLLIQFQNNGVVDDSQLPKDRFSAERLKGVDSTLKIQPAKLEDSAVYLCASSDGQGRLVETQYFGPGTRLLVL.

This clone was counted between two and nine times. The chain is built from TRBV7-2 and TRBJ2-3; a possible D gene is TRBD1 (5 bases). This CDR3 has 20 residues. From germline, CDR1 is SGHTA and CDR2 FQGNSA. The V gene lost 0 bases and the J gene lost 4 bases, with 26 bases spanning the gap. Written as DNA, the CDR3 is TGTGCCAGCAGCTTAGCGCCCCAGGGAAGGAGTCCCCATGGGGCAGATACGCAGTATTTT. Protein sequence: CASSLAPQGRSPHGADTQYF. The variable domain in full, completed from reference TRBV7-2 and TRBJ2-3, reads GAGVSQSPSNKVTEKGKDVELRCDPISGHTALYWYRQSLGQGLEFLIYFQGNSAPDKSGLPSDRFSAERTGGSVSTLTIQRTQQEDSAVYLCASSLAPQGRSPHGADTQYFGPGTRLTVL.

CDR3 protein: CASGPGGRVRIYGYTF. In DNA, the CDR3 is TGTGCTAGTGGTCCGGGGGGCAGGGTCAGAATCTATGGCTACACCTTC. The chain links TRBV12-5 to TRBJ1-2; D perhaps matches TRBD1 (6 bases). Between the trimmed V and J ends, which lost 5 bases and 4 bases, there was a span of 20 bases. The CDR3 extends over 16 amino acids. Looked up from germline, CDR1 is LGHNT and CDR2 is FRNRAP.

The chain joins TRBV7-9 to TRBJ1-1; D may be TRBD1 (5 bases). The V end lost 5 bases, the J end lost 4 bases, and 23 bases lay between the germline ends. The CDR3 loop spans 17 amino acids. Germline values: CDR1 SEHNR, CDR2 FQNEAQ (reference sequence). CDR3 amino acids: CASSPYHFQGAGTEAFF. The DNA for the CDR3 is TGTGCCAGCAGCCCGTACCATTTCCAGGGTGCCGGCACTGAAGCTTTCTTT. The variable domain in full, with the rest retrieved from reference TRBV7-9 and TRBJ1-1, is DTGVSQNPRHKITKRGQNVTFRCDPISEHNRLYWYRQTLGQGPEFLTYFQNEAQLEKSRLLSDRFSAERPKGSFSTLEIQRTEQGDSAMYLCASSPYHFQGAGTEAFFGQGTRLTVV.